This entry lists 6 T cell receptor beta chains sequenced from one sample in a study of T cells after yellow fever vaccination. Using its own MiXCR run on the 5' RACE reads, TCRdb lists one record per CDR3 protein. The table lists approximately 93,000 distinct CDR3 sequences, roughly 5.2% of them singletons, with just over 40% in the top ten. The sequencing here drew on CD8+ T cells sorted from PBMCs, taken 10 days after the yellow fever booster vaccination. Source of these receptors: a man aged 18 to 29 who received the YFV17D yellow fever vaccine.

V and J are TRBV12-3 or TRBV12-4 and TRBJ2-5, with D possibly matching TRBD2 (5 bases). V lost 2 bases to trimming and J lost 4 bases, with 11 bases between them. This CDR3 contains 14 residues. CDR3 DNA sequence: TGTGCCAGCAGTTTACGGGGTAGCGTAGAGACCCAGTACTTC. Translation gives CASSLRGSVETQYF.

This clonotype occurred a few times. The CDR3 here is CASTPDVPITDTQYF. The CDR3 DNA is TGTGCCAGCACCCCGGACGTCCCCATCACAGATACGCAGTATTTT. The V gene is TRBV6-2 or TRBV6-3, the J gene TRBJ2-3; D unresolved. The length of the CDR3 is 15 residues. V was clipped by 7 bases and J by 2 bases, with 16 bases between them. Germline assignment: CDR1 MNHEY and CDR2 SVGEGT.

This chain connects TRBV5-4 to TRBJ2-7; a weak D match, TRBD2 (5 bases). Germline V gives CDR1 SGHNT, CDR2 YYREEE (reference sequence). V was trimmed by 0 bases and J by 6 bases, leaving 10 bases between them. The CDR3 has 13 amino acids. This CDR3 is CASSLEGGREQYV. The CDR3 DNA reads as TGTGCCAGCAGCTTGGAAGGAGGTCGCGAGCAGTACGTC.

The CDR3 DNA follows: TGTGCCAGCAGCCCCCCCCCTGGGACAGAAGATGAAAAACTGTTTTTT. It encodes CASSPPPGTEDEKLFF. The gene calls are TRBV7-2 and TRBJ1-4; 7 bases line up with TRBD1. The CDR3 is 16 residues long. The germline CDR1 and CDR2 sequences are SGHTA and FQGNSA. Trimming cost V 5 bases and J 6 bases; bases outside gene matches: 12.

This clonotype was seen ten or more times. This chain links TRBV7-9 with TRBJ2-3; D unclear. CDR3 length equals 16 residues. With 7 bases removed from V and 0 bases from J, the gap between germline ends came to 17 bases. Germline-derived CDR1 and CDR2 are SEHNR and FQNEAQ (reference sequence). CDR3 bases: TGTGCCAGCATGCCGACATCGACTTCTAGCACAGATACGCAGTATTTT. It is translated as CASMPTSTSSTDTQYF.

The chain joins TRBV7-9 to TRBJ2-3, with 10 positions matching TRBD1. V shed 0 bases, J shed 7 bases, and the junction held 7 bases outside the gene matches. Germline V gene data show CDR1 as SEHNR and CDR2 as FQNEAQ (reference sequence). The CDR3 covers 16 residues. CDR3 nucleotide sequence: TGTGCCAGCAGCTTAGCGTCGGGGACAGGGGTCTATACGCAGTATTTT. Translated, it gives CASSLASGTGVYTQYF.